One T cell receptor beta chain is described in this entry. Its antigen is unidentified. The data belong to a study of T cell repertoires in cytomegalovirus infection. The wider study: Evidence of both CMV infection and a matching HLA type came from public TCR beta signatures.

CDR1 and CDR2 from the germline V gene are MDHEN and SYDVKM. The V gene end was trimmed by 6 bases and the J gene end by 3 bases; junction bases not matched to a gene: 3. The CDR3 extends over 13 amino acids. TCRdb re-analysed the reads in MiXCR, keeping a single row per CDR3 protein. The sample holds nearly 650,000 distinct CDR3 sequences, 20% to 25% seen once. Findings and caveats of the study: CMV carriers having the relevant HLA were flagged by cumulative public TCR beta family frequency. Dominating the ex vivo response were TCR beta clonotypes that were CMV-specific and HLA-C-restricted.

Sequencing input: CD8+ T cells from PBMCs. The receptor was isolated from a human donor in good health (CMV status not recorded). Some clones in this sample may be carry-over from other donors' samples. The chain is built from TRBV28 and TRBJ1-2; 8 nucleotides match TRBD1. The CDR3 DNA reads as TGTGCCAGCAGCGCGACAGGGGACTATGGCTACACCTTC. Translation gives CASSATGDYGYTF.